This T cell receptor (beta chain) was obtained from a study of T cell responses to AZD1222 COVID-19 vaccine (dated by TCRdb to 2020 to 2022). Regarding the research as a whole: AZD1222 recipients whose second dose came at about 4 weeks and those whose second dose came at about 12 weeks were combined into one group, since spike-specific TCR depth and breadth did not differ between the two schedules. A total of over 230 trial participants underwent TCR sequencing, of whom about 210 received two doses of AZD1222 and about 26 received two doses of the MenACWY control vaccine. Trial participants were enrolled by age into 18-55, 56-69 and 70-plus year subgroups, with approximately 150, 28 and 58 TCR-sequenced participants respectively. Study-level results and caveats: Because no day 14 peak-response samples were available, repertoires were characterized only after the peak T cell response. Reportedly, almost half of the unique spike-specific TCRs recognized epitopes lying outside the regions that are mutated in the B.1.351 and B.1.1.7 variants. The 56-69-year group was small, and its depth increase did not reach significance, likely because of low power. Vaccine-associated CD4 TCRs spanned the whole spike protein, with dominant responses in regions 160-218 and 743-854. Conclusions about previously exposed vaccinees are limited, since just five to seven AZD1222 recipients were seropositive for SARS-CoV-2 at baseline. Participants were mostly white British, with more females than males. The authors suggested clonal diversity may have been underestimated. Spike-specific TCR breadth and depth rose significantly after two AZD1222 doses compared with day 0 and with MenACWY recipients.

Notes on this clone: No antigen is known for it. Qualities for individual bases were not recorded, and no much larger clone is one base off.

Explained via the paper, the time point label denotes: baseline before first vaccination. The vaccinee samples were drawn from two UK trials, COV001 and COV002, one of which was a single-blind randomized controlled phase 2/3 trial testing AZD1222 (ChAdOx1 nCoV-19) in healthy adults. For TCRbeta chain sequencing, PBMC samples from trial participants were taken at day 0 and at day 28 after the second dose. The CDR3 regions of human TCRbeta chains were analyzed by immunosequencing. The original pipeline was this. Repertoire TCRs were checked for matches against a reference library of SARS-CoV-2-specific TCRs that had been generated using the MIRA antigen-specificity platform. Breadth was defined as the fraction of unique TCRs that were SARS-CoV-2-associated, and depth was defined as the fraction of total T cells that were SARS-CoV-2-associated. Using the MIRA data, each spike-specific TCR was mapped to the spike region that the TCR reacts to and placed in a CD4 or CD8 class. Log10-transformed breadth and depth values were compared by one-way ANOVA with Sidak's multiple comparisons tests. The source is immuneACCESS, and TCRdb retained only in-frame sequences with V and J called. Part of the clones is not carried over; for the studies checked, unresolved V genes explain less than half of this, and the remainder is unexplained. V and J calls and clone size come straight from that table; D and trimming were deduced from the DNA. For this sample the table gives around 120,000 clones, of which 90% were detected only once. The ten biggest clones cover approximately 7.5% of the sample.

The CDR3 goes from the cysteine to the phenylalanine over 16 residues. The DNA shown is the 48-base CDR3, in frame from base 1. Reading the germline V gene gives CDR1 KGHDR and CDR2 SFDVKD. Deletion took 4 bases off V and 0 bases off J, with a span of 11 bases between the germline ends. Sequenced material: peripheral blood, taken on day 0 of AZD1222 vaccination. This receptor was obtained from an adult in good health. The rearrangement combines TRBV24-1 with TRBJ2-2; a tentative D call is TRBD2 (5 bases match). The CDR3 amino acid sequence is: CATSEPGKTNTGELFF. The DNA sequence is TGTGCCACCAGTGAACCGGGAAAAACGAACACCGGGGAGCTGTTTTTT.